This record looks at one T cell receptor (beta chain) sequence and its context. The data were obtained in a study of T-cell reconstitution after alpha-beta-depleted transplantation in children. In germline, CDR1 is MNHNS, CDR2 SASEGT. CDR3 size: 13 residues. Trimming removed 6 bases from V and 3 bases from J, with 12 bases in between. For TCRbeta, the library was prepared with unique molecular identifiers. MiXCR, run by TCRdb on the PCR reads, gives a single entry per CDR3 protein. The top ten hold less than 4.5% of the sample, which has fewer than 400,000 distinct CDR3 sequences, approximately 20% seen once.

The chain couples TRBV6-1 to TRBJ2-7, with D possibly matching TRBD2 (6 bases). The receptor comes from a human donor who donated a stem cell graft to a child with acute myeloid leukemia. Specimen: PBMCs from the stem cell graft donor, collected from the stem cell graft. The chain's CDR3 is CASRRSRDYEQYF. In DNA form, the CDR3 reads TGTGCCAGCAGGCGCTCGCGGGACTACGAGCAGTACTTC.